This paragraph reports one T cell receptor beta chain. The data were obtained in a study of blood T cell repertoires in COVID-19. The V end was cut by 6 bases, the J end by 3 bases, with 30 bases between. Germline V CDR1 and CDR2: WNHNN, SYGVQD (reference sequence). The CDR3 has 20 residues. Data came from immunoSEQ multiplex PCR; TCRdb stores just in-frame clones and leaves some out. The sample contains roughly 250,000 clones, 80% to 90% of which appear only once. The receptor comes from a woman aged 18-29 years who had recovered from COVID-19. The chain employs TRBV10-1 and TRBJ1-5; TRBD1 is a possible D gene (5 bases). Sequencing was performed on PBMCs or T cells enriched from blood (not recorded which). CDR3 protein: CASSRDKQAYRRLNNQPQHF. CDR3 coding DNA: TGCGCCAGCAGCCGAGACAAACAGGCCTATCGACGTCTGAACAATCAGCCCCAGCATTTT.